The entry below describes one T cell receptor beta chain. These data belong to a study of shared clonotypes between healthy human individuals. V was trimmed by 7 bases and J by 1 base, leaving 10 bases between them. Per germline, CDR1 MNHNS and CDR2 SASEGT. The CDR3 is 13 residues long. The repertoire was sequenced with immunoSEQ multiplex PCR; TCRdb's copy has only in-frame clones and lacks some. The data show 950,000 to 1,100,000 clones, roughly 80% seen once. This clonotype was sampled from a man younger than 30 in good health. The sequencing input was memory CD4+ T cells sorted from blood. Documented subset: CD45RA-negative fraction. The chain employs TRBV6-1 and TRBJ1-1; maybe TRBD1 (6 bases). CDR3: CASTRGSNTEAFF. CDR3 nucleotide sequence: TGTGCCAGCACCAGGGGTTCGAACACTGAAGCTTTCTTT.